One and the same sample provided the 32 T cell receptor beta chains below, sequenced in a study of shared clonotypes between healthy human individuals. TCRdb's table, derived via immunoSEQ multiplex PCR, lists solely in-frame clones and lacks some. The data hold a few million clones, with 80% to 95% observed a single time. The sample was naive CD4+ T cells from PBMCs. As to subset: CD45RA+ positively selected. The receptors here all came from a man in his late teens or twenties in good health. Some clones in this sample may be carry-over from other donors' samples.

V and J are TRBV6-5 and TRBJ2-5, with D perhaps matching TRBD1 (5 bases). Per germline, CDR1 MNHEY and CDR2 SVGAGI. Trimming removed 6 bases at V and 5 bases at J, with 16 bases between. The CDR3 has 14 residues. The CDR3 region has the DNA TGTGCCAGCAGCCCGCCAGGGTGGCTCGAGACCCAGTACTTC. Translating it yields CASSPPGWLETQYF.

The chain couples TRBV6-1 to TRBJ2-6; D is ambiguous. Between the trimmed V and J ends, which lost 4 bases and 4 bases, there was a span of 8 bases. The germline V gene encodes CDR1 MNHNS and CDR2 SASEGT. This CDR3 is built from 14 residues. CDR3 protein: CASSVGAGANVLTF. The CDR3 DNA is TGTGCCAGCAGTGTGGGCGCCGGGGCCAACGTCCTGACTTTC.

This chain connects TRBV7-8 to TRBJ2-1; 7 positions match TRBD1. The CDR3 runs to 15 residues. Germline CDR1 and CDR2: SGHVS and FQNEAQ. The J segment lost 7 bases and the V segment lost 2 bases, leaving 8 bases of the junction unmatched. The CDR3 region is CASSLYLFRGNEQFF. CDR3 nucleotides: TGTGCCAGCAGCTTATACCTGTTCAGGGGGAATGAGCAGTTCTTC.

V and J are TRBV28 and TRBJ1-2; D is uncertain. V was pared by 11 bases and J by 5 bases, with 21 bases between. The CDR3 sequence is 14 residues long. CDR1 MDHEN and CDR2 SYDVKM come from the germline V gene. The CDR3 sequence is CAVWTMQRWYGYTF. Here the CDR3 DNA reads TGTGCCGTTTGGACTATGCAAAGGTGGTATGGCTACACCTTC.

The chain uses TRBV11-2 and TRBJ2-7; 7 nucleotides line up with TRBD1. V lost 5 bases, J lost 2 bases, and 9 bases stayed unmatched. This CDR3 has 15 amino acids. In germline, CDR1 is SGHAT, CDR2 FQNNGV. Here the CDR3 reads CASSLQGTEAYEQYF. The CDR3 DNA follows: TGTGCCAGCAGCCTCCAAGGGACAGAAGCCTACGAGCAGTACTTC.

The V gene is TRBV7-2, the J gene TRBJ1-1; the D is unclear. The CDR3 runs 15 residues. Germline values: CDR1 SGHTA, CDR2 FQGNSA. The ends were cut back, 2 bases at V and 1 base at J, with 11 bases in the middle. This CDR3 reads CASSLYSTQNTEAFF. DNA of the CDR3: TGTGCCAGCAGCTTATACTCTACTCAGAACACTGAAGCTTTCTTT.

J is TRBJ2-3 and V is TRBV11-1, with 7 bases lining up with TRBD1. Germline V lookup: CDR1 SGHAT, CDR2 FQDESV (reference sequence). CDR3 size: 14 residues. Trimming cost V 6 bases and J 7 bases; bases outside gene matches: 10. The CDR3 spells CASSQGVRANTQYF. In DNA, the CDR3 is TGTGCCAGCAGTCAGGGGGTCAGGGCTAATACGCAGTATTTT.

The chain combines TRBV27 with TRBJ2-3; TRBD1 might be the D (5 bases). The CDR3 runs to 12 residues. The germline V gene has CDR1 MNHEY and CDR2 SMNVEV (reference sequence). The CDR3 spells CGVGQSTDTQYF. CDR3 DNA sequence: TGTGGGGTGGGGCAAAGCACAGATACGCAGTATTTT.

The chain links TRBV28 to TRBJ2-3; weak D call: TRBD2 (5 bases). Per the germline V gene, CDR1 is MDHEN and CDR2 is SYDVKM. CDR3 size: 15 residues. Trimming pared 4 bases from V and 6 bases from J, leaving 17 bases between. The CDR3 here is CASSSVLTRADTQYF. The CDR3 DNA follows: TGTGCCAGCAGTTCGGTCCTCACTAGGGCCGATACGCAGTATTTT.

Of note for this clone: The same CDR3 can be traced to other DNA sequences in this sample. The CDR3 DNA is TGTGCCAGCCGGGACAGGTCCTACGAGCAGTACTTC. Translation gives CASRDRSYEQYF. The chain has TRBV6-6 and TRBJ2-7; 8 nucleotides agree with TRBD1. CDR1 is MNHNY, CDR2 SVGAGI, per germline (reference sequence). The length of the CDR3 is 12 residues. The J segment lost 1 base and the V segment lost 8 bases, leaving 1 base of the junction unmatched.

The CDR3 loop is CASSQGQGPVEKLFF. The CDR3 DNA reads TGCGCCAGCAGCCAAGGACAGGGACCAGTAGAAAAACTGTTTTTT. The J gene is TRBJ1-4, the V gene TRBV4-3, with 7 bases lining up with TRBD1. Germline CDR1 LGHNA, CDR2 YSLEER. This CDR3 region has 15 residues. J was trimmed by 8 bases and V by 1 base; bases with no gene match: 7.

The V gene is TRBV29-1, the J gene TRBJ2-7, with D tentatively TRBD1 (6 bases). Trimming pared 4 bases from V and 2 bases from J, leaving 9 bases between. The CDR3 loop spans 12 amino acids. Germline V gene sequence: CDR1 SQVTM, CDR2 ANQGSEA. As DNA, the CDR3 is TGCAGCGTTGGGTACAGGGCCTACGAGCAGTACTTC. The encoded protein is CSVGYRAYEQYF.

This clone appeared once. The rearrangement joins TRBV5-1 to TRBJ2-7; 7 bases fit TRBD1. With 1 base clipped from V and 5 bases from J, the junction kept 9 bases outside the gene matches. The CDR3 length is 15 residues. In germline, CDR1 is SGHRS, CDR2 YFSETQ. CDR3: CASSLYRGRGNEQYF. The CDR3 DNA reads as TGCGCCAGCAGCTTGTACAGGGGCCGGGGAAACGAGCAGTACTTC.

The J gene is TRBJ1-1, the V gene TRBV7-2; TRBD1 agrees at 8 bases. The CDR3 contains 15 residues. Germline V gene lookup returns CDR1 SGHTA and CDR2 FQGNSA. The V and J ends lost 5 bases and 2 bases, in that order; junction bases with no gene match: 7. The CDR3, as DNA: TGTGCCAGCAGCAACCTGGGACAGGCAAACACTGAAGCTTTCTTT. Encoded protein: CASSNLGQANTEAFF.

This rearrangement joins TRBV10-3 to TRBJ2-3, with D uncertain. This CDR3 has 13 residues. Germline CDR1 is ENHRY and CDR2 is SYGVKD. Deletions cut 10 bases from V and 1 base from J, with 12 bases between. The DNA for the CDR3 is TGTGCCAGTCATGGAGAGCGCACAGATACGCAGTATTTT. This sequence encodes CASHGERTDTQYF.

CDR3 DNA: TGCGCCAGCAGCCTCCGGACTAGCGGAACGAGCTCCTACAATGAGCAGTTCTTC. The encoded protein is CASSLRTSGTSSYNEQFF. The chain joins TRBV5-1 to TRBJ2-1, with 10 bases lining up with TRBD2. CDR1 and CDR2 (germline): SGHRS, YFSETQ. The CDR3 loop spans 18 amino acids. V lost 4 bases to trimming and J lost 0 bases; unmatched junction nucleotides: 10.

The chain recombines TRBV7-9 with TRBJ2-7, with 11 bases lining up with TRBD2. The CDR3 length is 15 residues. Germline trimming cut 5 bases from V and 0 bases from J; bases unmatched to any gene: 3. CDR1 SEHNR and CDR2 FQNEAQ come from the germline V gene (reference sequence). CDR3 DNA sequence: TGTGCCAGCAGCCGCGGACTAGCGGGCTCCTACGAGCAGTACTTC. As protein: CASSRGLAGSYEQYF.

The chain is built from TRBV2 and TRBJ2-1, with 9 bases matching TRBD1. Germline V gene sequence: CDR1 SNHLY, CDR2 FYNNEI. J was trimmed by 7 bases and V by 9 bases; bases with no gene match: 7. The CDR3 extends over 13 amino acids. The CDR3 loop is CARDGDRANEQFF. The CDR3 DNA follows: TGTGCCAGGGACGGGGACAGGGCGAATGAGCAGTTCTTC.

The rearrangement links TRBV11-1 to TRBJ1-1; TRBD1 is a possible D gene (6 bases). CDR3 length: 17 residues. Germline-derived CDR1 and CDR2 are SGHAT and FQDESV (reference sequence). Trimming removed 2 bases from V and 1 base from J, with 17 bases in between. DNA for the CDR3: TGTGCCAGCAGCTTATTCCTCCCGGGGGCCGCGAACACTGAAGCTTTCTTT. This sequence encodes CASSLFLPGAANTEAFF.

The chain couples TRBV9 to TRBJ2-3; D uncertain. The V and J ends lost 2 bases and 1 base respectively, with 14 bases between them. Germline CDR1 SGDLS, CDR2 YYNGEE. The CDR3 covers 16 residues. The DNA for the CDR3 is TGTGCCAGCAGCGTTTCCGCTCTAACGGGCACAGATACGCAGTATTTT. It yields the protein CASSVSALTGTDTQYF.

The chain uses TRBV25-1 and TRBJ2-3, with no clear D. V was shortened by 2 bases and J by 1 base, with 10 bases between the two germline ends. The CDR3 is made up of 15 amino acids. The germline V gene has CDR1 MGHDK and CDR2 SYGVNS. The CDR3 spells CASSETGTRTDTQYF. The CDR3 bases are TGTGCCAGCAGTGAAACGGGCACACGCACAGATACGCAGTATTTT.

The chain joins TRBV6-6 to TRBJ2-5, with TRBD2 identical over 12 bases. The CDR3 is made up of 16 amino acids. Germline trimming cut 1 base from V and 5 bases from J; bases unmatched to any gene: 5. Germline V lookup: CDR1 MNHNY, CDR2 SVGAGI (reference sequence). The DNA of the CDR3 is TGTGCCAGCAGTTACTTGCTAGCGGGAGGGGAGGAGACCCAGTACTTC. It codes for CASSYLLAGGEETQYF.

The gene calls are TRBV5-1 and TRBJ2-2; 10 nucleotides line up with TRBD2. V was clipped by 4 bases and J by 6 bases; unmatched bases: 9. Germline-derived CDR1 and CDR2 are SGHRS and YFSETQ. The CDR3 loop spans 16 amino acids. CDR3 sequence: CASSQRVAGGPGELFF. CDR3 sequence (DNA): TGCGCCAGCAGCCAACGTGTAGCGGGAGGCCCCGGGGAGCTGTTTTTT.

The chain couples TRBV11-3 to TRBJ2-2; 12 bases match TRBD2. With 1 base clipped from V and 8 bases from J, the junction kept 2 bases outside the gene matches. The CDR3 length is 15 residues. Germline V CDR1 and CDR2: SGHNT, YENEEA. CDR3 coding DNA: TGTGCCAGCAGCTTAGGACTAGCGGGAGCAGGGGAGCTGTTTTTT. This translates into CASSLGLAGAGELFF.

V usage is TRBV27 and J usage is TRBJ2-7; D gene unclear. There are 13 residues in the CDR3. The germline V gene encodes CDR1 MNHEY and CDR2 SMNVEV (reference sequence). V was clipped by 0 bases and J by 5 bases, with 8 bases between them. Written as DNA, the CDR3 is TGTGCCAGCAGTTTATCCTGGGAAAACGAGCAGTACTTC. This codes for CASSLSWENEQYF.

The V and J genes are TRBV7-2 and TRBJ2-4, with 8 positions matching TRBD1. This CDR3 is built from 17 residues. V gave up 2 bases and J gave up 4 bases; unmatched junction bases: 10. Germline CDR1 is SGHTA and CDR2 is FQGNSA. The CDR3: CASSLFPPGQGKNIQYF. CDR3 in DNA: TGTGCCAGCAGCTTATTCCCACCCGGACAGGGTAAAAACATTCAGTACTTC.

The chain has TRBV27 and TRBJ1-5; D remains unclear. Trimming removed 4 bases from V and 3 bases from J, with 10 bases in between. The CDR3 runs to 14 residues. In germline, CDR1 is MNHEY, CDR2 SMNVEV (reference sequence). CDR3 residues: CASSSLLFNQPQHF. The CDR3 DNA reads as TGTGCCAGCAGTTCCCTTCTTTTCAATCAGCCCCAGCATTTT.

The rearrangement uses TRBV19 and TRBJ1-5; D gene uncertain. V gave up 3 bases and J gave up 1 base, with 10 bases separating them. The CDR3 contains 15 residues. Germline CDR1 LNHDA, CDR2 SQIVND (reference sequence). CDR3 bases: TGTGCCAGTAGTATCGGACCGGGGAGCAATCAGCCCCAGCATTTT. As protein: CASSIGPGSNQPQHF.

V is TRBV7-9 and J is TRBJ1-5; D might be TRBD1 (5 bases). The V gene's germline CDR1 is SEHNR and CDR2 FQNEAQ (reference sequence). This CDR3 spans 13 amino acids. V was cut by 5 bases and J by 4 bases, with 9 bases left in between. CDR3 sequence: CASSQTENQPQHF. DNA for the CDR3: TGTGCCAGCAGCCAGACAGAGAATCAGCCCCAGCATTTT.

V gene TRBV18 combines with J gene TRBJ2-3; the D call may be TRBD1 or TRBD2 (6 bases each). Trimming shortened V by 3 bases and J by 1 base, and 11 bases separated the two germline ends. The germline V gene encodes CDR1 KGHSH and CDR2 LQKENI. This CDR3 region has 15 residues. CDR3 protein: CASSPTGRRTDTQYF. The DNA for the CDR3 is TGTGCCAGCTCACCCACAGGGAGGCGCACAGATACGCAGTATTTT.

This rearrangement joins TRBV29-1 to TRBJ2-6; no definite D call. Trimming stripped 6 bases from V and 1 base from J, with 7 bases between. Germline V gene sequence: CDR1 SQVTM, CDR2 ANQGSEA. This CDR3 has 13 residues. The CDR3 region is CSVGQSGANVLTF. The CDR3 DNA follows: TGCAGCGTAGGGCAGTCTGGGGCCAACGTCCTGACTTTC. The full variable domain, rest sourced from reference TRBV29-1 and TRBJ2-6, is SAVISQKPSRDICQRGTSLTIQCQVDSQVTMMFWYRQQPGQSLTLIATANQGSEATYESGFVIDKFPISRPNLTFSTLTVSNMSPEDSSIYLCSVGQSGANVLTFGAGSRLTVL.

The count of this clone is one. The chain couples TRBV7-3 to TRBJ2-1; 10 bases align to TRBD2. Trimming took 4 bases from V and 4 from J; bases not matched to a gene: 7. From germline, CDR1 is SGHTA and CDR2 FQGTGA. The CDR3 covers 16 residues. CDR3 residues: CASSSSGRAGYNEQFF. In DNA form, the CDR3 reads TGTGCCAGCAGCTCCAGCGGGAGGGCCGGATACAATGAGCAGTTCTTC.